Presented here are 32 T cell receptor beta chains from one specimen sequenced in a study of CD8 T cells in Susac syndrome. Random hexamers were used to reverse transcribe the RNA input (about 0.5 to 1 ug). TCRdb called the immunoSEQ multiplex PCR reads again in MiXCR, with one record for every CDR3 protein. The sample has approximately 200,000 distinct CDR3 sequences, about 95% seen once. The sample consisted of CD4+ T cells from PBMCs. All receptors come from a human donor with multiple sclerosis.

This sequence joins TRBV6-5 and TRBJ1-6; TRBD1 agrees at 9 bases. Germline assignment: CDR1 MNHEY and CDR2 SVGAGI. Unmatched junction bases numbered 4, after V lost 0 bases and J lost 7 bases. The CDR3 has 16 residues. DNA for the CDR3: TGTGCCAGCAGTTACTCCGGTGGGACAGGGAATTCACCCCTCCACTTT. It encodes CASSYSGGTGNSPLHF.

The chain carries TRBV20-1 and TRBJ2-7; weak D call: TRBD2 (7 bases). The germline V gene has CDR1 DFQATT and CDR2 SNEGSKA (reference sequence). Deletions cut 3 bases from V and 6 bases from J, with 21 bases between. The CDR3 runs 15 residues. CDR3 in DNA: TGCAGTGCTAGGGGGGGGGCACCCCAAGGCGGCGAGCAGTACTTC. Encoded protein: CSARGGAPQGGEQYF.

The chain has TRBV20-1 and TRBJ2-3; D may be TRBD1 (6 bases). Between the trimmed V and J ends, which lost 1 base and 1 base, there was a span of 15 bases. The germline V gene encodes CDR1 DFQATT and CDR2 SNEGSKA (reference sequence). The CDR3 is 16 residues long. This CDR3 is CSARGLTNRGTDTQYF. The CDR3 DNA reads as TGCAGTGCTAGAGGCCTTACTAACAGGGGCACAGATACGCAGTATTTT.

V gene TRBV30 combines with J gene TRBJ1-2; no clear D gene. CDR1 is GTSNPN and CDR2 is SVGIG in the germline V gene (reference sequence). The CDR3 has 17 residues. V was shortened by 0 bases and J by 2 bases, with 19 bases between the two germline ends. CDR3 bases: TGTGCCTGGAGTGTAAAGGACCGACTGCTCCTGAACTATGGCTACACCTTC. Protein product: CAWSVKDRLLLNYGYTF.

The chain uses TRBV29-1 and TRBJ1-1; TRBD1 aligns across 7 bases. This CDR3 contains 14 residues. Germline loops: CDR1 SQVTM, CDR2 ANQGSEA. V trimming: 5 bases; J trimming: 5 bases; junction bases outside the gene matches: 11. This chain's CDR3 is CSVNSRQGETEAFF. The CDR3 DNA reads as TGCAGCGTTAATTCCCGCCAGGGGGAGACTGAAGCTTTCTTT. The full variable domain, with the rest looked up from reference TRBV29-1 and TRBJ1-1, is SAVISQKPSRDICQRGTSLTIQCQVDSQVTMMFWYRQQPGQSLTLIATANQGSEATYESGFVIDKFPISRPNLTFSTLTVSNMSPEDSSIYLCSVNSRQGETEAFFGQGTRLTVV.

This chain connects TRBV27 to TRBJ2-5, with 9 bases aligning to TRBD1. The length of the CDR3 is 15 residues. The germline gives CDR1 MNHEY, CDR2 SMNVEV (reference sequence). The V and J ends lost 6 bases and 5 bases, in that order; junction bases with no gene match: 10. The CDR3 protein is CASRETGGRGETQYF. The CDR3 DNA sequence: TGTGCCAGCAGAGAAACAGGGGGCCGGGGCGAGACCCAGTACTTC.

This rearrangement joins TRBV5-1 to TRBJ2-7, with unresolved D. Germline lookup yields CDR1 SGHRS and CDR2 YFSETQ. Between the trimmed V and J ends, which lost 4 bases and 9 bases, there was a span of 20 bases. CDR3 length equals 14 residues. CDR3 amino acids: CASSLGPNPPGQYF. The DNA for the CDR3 is TGCGCCAGCAGCCTCGGGCCCAACCCACCTGGGCAGTACTTC.

The rearrangement uses TRBV7-6 and TRBJ2-4, with TRBD1 matching 7 bases. V was clipped by 0 bases and J by 4 bases; unmatched bases: 9. This CDR3 contains 17 residues. Germline CDR1 is SGHVS and CDR2 is FNYEAQ. CDR3 sequence (DNA): TGTGCCAGCAGCTTAGCTCCCTTCGGACAGGCTAAAAACATTCAGTACTTC. Translated, it gives CASSLAPFGQAKNIQYF.

This clonotype was found once. The chain recombines TRBV18 with TRBJ2-7; D may correspond to TRBD1 or TRBD2 (6 bases each). This CDR3 has 15 residues. Trimming removed 3 bases from V and 0 bases from J, with 12 bases in between. Germline V gives CDR1 KGHSH, CDR2 LQKENI. CDR3 region: CASSPSGGSSYEQYF. In nucleotides, the CDR3 is TGTGCCAGCTCACCGTCCGGGGGCAGCTCCTACGAGCAGTACTTC.

V gene TRBV29-1 combines with J gene TRBJ2-7, with TRBD1 identical over 9 bases. Germline loops: CDR1 SQVTM, CDR2 ANQGSEA. CDR3 size: 13 residues. V lost 6 bases and J lost 4; bases outside the gene matches: 7. CDR3 protein: CSVPGTGFYEQYF. CDR3 DNA: TGCAGCGTCCCCGGGACAGGGTTTTACGAGCAGTACTTC.

This chain uses TRBV24-1 with TRBJ2-5; D remains ambiguous. Germline CDR1 reads KGHDR; CDR2 reads SFDVKD. The V end was cut by 4 bases, the J end by 7 bases, with 15 bases between. This CDR3 has 14 residues. The CDR3 nucleotides are TGTGCCACCAGTGAACTGGACCCTACTGGGACCCAGTACTTC. Its translation is CATSELDPTGTQYF.

This chain joins TRBV29-1 and TRBJ1-2, with D possibly TRBD1 on 5 matching bases. V dropped 6 bases and J dropped 0 bases, with 11 bases sitting between them. There are 13 residues in the CDR3. Looked up from germline, CDR1 is SQVTM and CDR2 is ANQGSEA. CDR3 region: CSVGGTTNYGYTF. CDR3 in DNA: TGCAGCGTCGGGGGGACCACTAACTATGGCTACACCTTC.

This clonotype was detected once. Germline and junction disagree at one end, which may indicate a read error. V usage is TRBV27 and J usage is TRBJ1-2; 9 bases match TRBD1. The germline V gene encodes CDR1 MNHEY and CDR2 SMNVEV (reference sequence). This CDR3 has 15 amino acids. For the CDR3, the DNA is TGTGCCAGCAGTCCGGGCGGGACAGGGAGATATGACTACACCTTC. As protein: CASSPGGTGRYDYTF.

The rearrangement uses TRBV12-3 or TRBV12-4 and TRBJ1-2; 8 nucleotides match TRBD1. V gave up 7 bases and J gave up 4 bases; unmatched junction bases: 8. This CDR3 has 14 residues. The CDR3 region is CASTRTGWVYGYTF. The CDR3 DNA reads TGTGCCAGCACCCGGACAGGGTGGGTCTATGGCTACACCTTC.

V is TRBV3-1 and J is TRBJ1-1, with no clear D. Germline lookup yields CDR1 LGHDT and CDR2 YNNKEL (reference sequence). Trimming shortened V by 1 base and J by 3 bases, and 9 bases separated the two germline ends. The CDR3 loop spans 14 amino acids. The CDR3 reads CASSQVSWDTEAFF. The CDR3 DNA sequence: TGTGCCAGCAGCCAAGTATCCTGGGACACTGAAGCTTTCTTT.

The rearrangement uses TRBV5-6 and TRBJ1-5; TRBD1 aligns across 10 bases. The CDR3 totals 15 residues. V trimming: 0 bases; J trimming: 5 bases; junction bases outside the gene matches: 2. Germline-derived CDR1 and CDR2 are SGHDT and YYEEEE. As DNA, the CDR3 is TGTGCCAGCAGCTTGGGACAGGGGGCGCATCAGCCCCAGCATTTT. Translation: CASSLGQGAHQPQHF.

The CDR3 loop is CASPWQGLWNEQYF. For the CDR3, the DNA is TGTGCCAGCCCTTGGCAGGGGCTGTGGAACGAGCAGTACTTC. This sequence joins TRBV6-2 or TRBV6-3 and TRBJ2-7, with D maybe TRBD1 (6 bases). The CDR3 length is 14 residues. The germline gives CDR1 MNHEY, CDR2 SVGEGT. V shed 8 bases and J shed 5 bases, with 19 bases lying between them.

This clonotype was found once. The gene calls are TRBV5-1 and TRBJ2-3, with a tentative D call TRBD2 (5 bases). V lost 2 bases to trimming and J lost 2 bases, with 9 bases between them. The CDR3 is made up of 14 amino acids. Looked up from germline, CDR1 is SGHRS and CDR2 is YFSETQ. In nucleotides, the CDR3 is TGCGCCAGCAGCTTAGCGGAGGACACAGATACGCAGTATTTT. Protein product: CASSLAEDTDTQYF.

This chain joins TRBV10-3 and TRBJ2-1; 7 bases align to TRBD1. This CDR3 region has 13 residues. The V segment lost 6 bases and the J segment 8 bases; nucleotides outside the gene matches: 7. The V gene's germline CDR1 is ENHRY and CDR2 SYGVKD. CDR3 in DNA: TGTGCCATCAGCTTTTACAGGGGTGATGAGCAGTTCTTC. This gives the protein CAISFYRGDEQFF.

The rearrangement links TRBV7-9 to TRBJ1-2; weak D call: TRBD1 (6 bases). Germline assignment: CDR1 SEHNR and CDR2 FQNEAQ (reference sequence). This CDR3 region has 14 residues. Trimming stripped 4 bases from V and 4 bases from J, with 13 bases between. The CDR3 loop reads CASSSRGSGYGYTF. The CDR3 nucleotides are TGTGCCAGCAGCTCCAGGGGAAGTGGCTATGGCTACACCTTC.

This clonotype has a single count. The chain employs TRBV3-1 and TRBJ2-7; 8 nucleotides match TRBD1. Germline CDR1 reads LGHDT; CDR2 reads YNNKEL (reference sequence). CDR3 length equals 14 residues. Trimming at V came to 1 base and at J to 3 bases, leaving 2 bases not matched to a gene. The CDR3 region is CASSQATGDYEQYF. The CDR3, as DNA: TGTGCCAGCAGCCAAGCGACAGGGGACTACGAGCAGTACTTC.

The gene calls are TRBV14 and TRBJ2-5, with D perhaps matching TRBD2 (6 bases). The ends were cut back, 1 base at V and 4 bases at J, with 7 bases in the middle. The CDR3 has 13 amino acids. Germline CDR1 and CDR2: SGHDN and FVKESK. The CDR3 sequence: CASSQGDLETQYF. The CDR3 DNA reads TGTGCCAGCAGCCAAGGGGACTTAGAGACCCAGTACTTC.

The rearrangement links TRBV3-1 to TRBJ1-1; possible D gene TRBD1, 6 bases. V was cut by 4 bases and J by 0 bases, with 9 bases left in between. The CDR3 is made up of 14 amino acids. Germline V gene data show CDR1 as LGHDT and CDR2 as YNNKEL (reference sequence). This chain's CDR3 is CASSPGAMNTEAFF. The CDR3 DNA reads as TGTGCCAGCAGCCCAGGGGCCATGAACACTGAAGCTTTCTTT.

The rearrangement joins TRBV29-1 to TRBJ1-2; weak D call: TRBD1 (5 bases). The CDR3 runs 13 residues. V dropped 8 bases and J dropped 4 bases, with 17 bases sitting between them. Per the germline V gene, CDR1 is SQVTM and CDR2 is ANQGSEA. The CDR3 spells CSSEGPPPYGYTF. The CDR3 DNA reads TGCAGCTCCGAGGGGCCTCCCCCCTATGGCTACACCTTC.

The V gene is TRBV2, the J gene TRBJ1-1; D is possibly TRBD1 (5 bases). Between the trimmed V and J ends, which lost 8 bases and 0 bases, there was a span of 10 bases. This CDR3 region has 13 residues. Germline V gene lookup returns CDR1 SNHLY and CDR2 FYNNEI. The CDR3 DNA sequence: TGTGCCAGCTCAGGGACCATGAACACTGAAGCTTTCTTT. Amino acid sequence: CASSGTMNTEAFF.

V gene TRBV20-1 combines with J gene TRBJ2-5; TRBD1 is a possible D gene (5 bases). Germline-derived CDR1 and CDR2 are DFQATT and SNEGSKA (reference sequence). CDR3 length: 14 residues. V dropped 6 bases and J dropped 1 base, with 15 bases sitting between them. The DNA for the CDR3 is TGCAGTGCAAGAAGACAGACATCCCAAGAGACCCAGTACTTC. Translated: CSARRQTSQETQYF.

The chain has TRBV29-1 and TRBJ1-4; perhaps TRBD1 as D (5 bases). V was trimmed by 8 bases and J by 4 bases, leaving 14 bases between them. This CDR3 has 13 residues. CDR1 and CDR2 (germline): SQVTM, ANQGSEA. The CDR3 DNA sequence: TGCAGCACCACCGGGACGGATAATGAAAAACTGTTTTTT. This translates into CSTTGTDNEKLFF.

This clonotype occurred once. The chain recombines TRBV20-1 with TRBJ2-5, with 8 bases matching TRBD1. The ends lost 6 bases at V and 5 bases at J; junction bases unmatched: 20. CDR1 is DFQATT and CDR2 is SNEGSKA in the germline V gene (reference sequence). This CDR3 contains 17 residues. The DNA of the CDR3 is TGCAGTGCCCCAGGGTGGGTGTCGACAGGGGAGGAGGAGACCCAGTACTTC. It yields the protein CSAPGWVSTGEEETQYF.

This clonotype has a single count. This rearrangement joins TRBV7-3 to TRBJ2-3; 7 positions agree with TRBD2. The junction had 7 bases not matched to a gene; V was cut back by 2 bases and J by 5 bases. The CDR3 runs 15 residues. From germline, CDR1 is SGHTA and CDR2 FQGTGA. CDR3 sequence reads: CASSLLRGSLDTQYF. CDR3 nucleotide sequence: TGTGCCAGCAGCTTACTGCGGGGGTCACTAGATACGCAGTATTTT.

The chain links TRBV14 to TRBJ2-3; 7 positions match TRBD2. Trimming at V came to 4 bases and at J to 1 base, leaving 5 bases not matched to a gene. Germline CDR1 reads SGHDN; CDR2 reads FVKESK. This CDR3 contains 15 residues. For the CDR3, the DNA is TGTGCCAGCAGCCGTCCCAGCGGGGGCACAGATACGCAGTATTTT. Translated, it gives CASSRPSGGTDTQYF.

The rearrangement links TRBV20-1 to TRBJ1-1; D remains unclear. The V gene's germline CDR1 is DFQATT and CDR2 SNEGSKA (reference sequence). The V end lost 6 bases, the J end lost 1 base, and 12 bases lay between the germline ends. This CDR3 spans 13 amino acids. The CDR3: CSALRWANTEAFF. In DNA, the CDR3 is TGCAGTGCCCTACGGTGGGCGAACACTGAAGCTTTCTTT.

A single count supports this clonotype. The DNA for the CDR3 is TGCAGTGCTATGGGCCCGGAGACCCAGTACTTC. Translation: CSAMGPETQYF. The V gene is TRBV20-1, the J gene TRBJ2-5; D remains unclear. The CDR3 totals 11 residues. The V end lost 4 bases, the J end lost 5 bases, and 8 bases lay between the germline ends. Per germline, CDR1 DFQATT and CDR2 SNEGSKA (reference sequence).